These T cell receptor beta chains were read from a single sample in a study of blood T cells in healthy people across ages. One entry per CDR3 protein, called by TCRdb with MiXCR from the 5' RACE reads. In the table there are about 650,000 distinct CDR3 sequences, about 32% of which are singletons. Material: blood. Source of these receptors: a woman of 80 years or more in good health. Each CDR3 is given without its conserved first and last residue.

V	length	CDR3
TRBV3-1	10	ASSPAMNEQF
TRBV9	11	ASSPLRAAGLF
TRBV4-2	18	ASSQTTPGLHWRGDYEQY
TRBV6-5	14	AGRPETGSSYNEQY
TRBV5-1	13	ASSPGGAGNTEAF
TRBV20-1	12	SAKDRAGFETQY
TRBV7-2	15	ASSLEGIAYSYNEQF
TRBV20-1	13	SARDLGGSNEKLF
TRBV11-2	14	ASSLVPGQGNTEAF
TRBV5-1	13	ASRTGTGSGNTIY
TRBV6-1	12	ASSEGGAGREQY
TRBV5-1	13	ASSSPGLGRETQY
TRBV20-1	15	SARGAFSGQGVHEQY
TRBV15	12	ATNRGGAQETQY
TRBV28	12	ASSWIAGTGGSY
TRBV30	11	AWARQLPSGYT
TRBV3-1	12	ASSSSDNPDEQY
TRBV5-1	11	ASSFGPASDYT
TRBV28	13	ASPPSRGGGDTQY